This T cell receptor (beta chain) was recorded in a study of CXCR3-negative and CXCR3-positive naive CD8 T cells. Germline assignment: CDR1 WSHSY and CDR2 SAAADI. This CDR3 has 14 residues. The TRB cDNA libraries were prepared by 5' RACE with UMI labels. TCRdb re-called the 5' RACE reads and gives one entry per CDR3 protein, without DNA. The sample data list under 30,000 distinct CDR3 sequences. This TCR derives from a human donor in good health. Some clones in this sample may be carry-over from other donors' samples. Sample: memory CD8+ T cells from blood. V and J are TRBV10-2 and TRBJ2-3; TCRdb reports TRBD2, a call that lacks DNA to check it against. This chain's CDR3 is CASSDGTRGDTQYF.